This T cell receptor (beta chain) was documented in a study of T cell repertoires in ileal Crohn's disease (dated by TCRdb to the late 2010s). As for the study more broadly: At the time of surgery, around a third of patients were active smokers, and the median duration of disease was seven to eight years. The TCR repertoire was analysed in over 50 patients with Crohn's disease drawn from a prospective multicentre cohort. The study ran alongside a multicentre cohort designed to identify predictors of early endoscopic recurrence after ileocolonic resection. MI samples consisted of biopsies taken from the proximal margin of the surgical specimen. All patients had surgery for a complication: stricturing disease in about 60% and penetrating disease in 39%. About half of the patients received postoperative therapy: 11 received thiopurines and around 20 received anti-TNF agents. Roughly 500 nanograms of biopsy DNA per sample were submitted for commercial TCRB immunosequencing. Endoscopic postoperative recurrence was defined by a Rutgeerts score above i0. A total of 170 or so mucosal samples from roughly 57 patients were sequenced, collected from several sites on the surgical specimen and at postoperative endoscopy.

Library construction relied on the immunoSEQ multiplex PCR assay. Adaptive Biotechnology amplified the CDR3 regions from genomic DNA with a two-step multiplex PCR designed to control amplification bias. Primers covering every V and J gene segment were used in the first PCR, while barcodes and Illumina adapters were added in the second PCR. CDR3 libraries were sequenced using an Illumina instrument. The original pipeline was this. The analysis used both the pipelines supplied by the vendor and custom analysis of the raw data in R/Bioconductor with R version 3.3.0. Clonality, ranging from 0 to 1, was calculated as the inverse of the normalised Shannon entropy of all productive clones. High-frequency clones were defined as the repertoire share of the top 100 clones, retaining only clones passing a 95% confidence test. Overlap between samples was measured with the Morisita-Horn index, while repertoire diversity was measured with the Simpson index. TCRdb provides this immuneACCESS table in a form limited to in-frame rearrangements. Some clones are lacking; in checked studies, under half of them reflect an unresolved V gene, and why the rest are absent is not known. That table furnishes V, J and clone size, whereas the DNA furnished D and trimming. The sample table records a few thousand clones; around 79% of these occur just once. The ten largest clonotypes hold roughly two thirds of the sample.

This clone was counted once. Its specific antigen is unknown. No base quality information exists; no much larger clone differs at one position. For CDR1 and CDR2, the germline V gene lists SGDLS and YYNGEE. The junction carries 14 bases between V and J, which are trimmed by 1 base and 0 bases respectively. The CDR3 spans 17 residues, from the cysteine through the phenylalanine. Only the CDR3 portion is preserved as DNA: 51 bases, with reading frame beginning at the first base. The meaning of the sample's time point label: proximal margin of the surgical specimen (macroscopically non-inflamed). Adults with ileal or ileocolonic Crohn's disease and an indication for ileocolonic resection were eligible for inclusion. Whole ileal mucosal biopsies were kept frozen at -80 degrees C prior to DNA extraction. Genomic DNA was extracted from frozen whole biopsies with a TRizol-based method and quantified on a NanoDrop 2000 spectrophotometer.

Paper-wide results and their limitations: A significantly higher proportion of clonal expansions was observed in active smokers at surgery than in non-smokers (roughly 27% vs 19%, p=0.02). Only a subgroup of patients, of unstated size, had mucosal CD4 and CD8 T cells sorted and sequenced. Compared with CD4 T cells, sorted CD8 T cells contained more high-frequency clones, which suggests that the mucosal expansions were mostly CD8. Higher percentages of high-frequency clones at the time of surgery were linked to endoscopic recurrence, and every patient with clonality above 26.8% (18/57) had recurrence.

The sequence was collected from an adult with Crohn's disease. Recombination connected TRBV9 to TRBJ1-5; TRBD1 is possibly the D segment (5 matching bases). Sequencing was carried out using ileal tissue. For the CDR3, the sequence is CASSVNPDSDSNQPQHF. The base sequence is TGTGCCAGCAGCGTAAACCCAGACAGTGATAGCAATCAGCCCCAGCATTTT.